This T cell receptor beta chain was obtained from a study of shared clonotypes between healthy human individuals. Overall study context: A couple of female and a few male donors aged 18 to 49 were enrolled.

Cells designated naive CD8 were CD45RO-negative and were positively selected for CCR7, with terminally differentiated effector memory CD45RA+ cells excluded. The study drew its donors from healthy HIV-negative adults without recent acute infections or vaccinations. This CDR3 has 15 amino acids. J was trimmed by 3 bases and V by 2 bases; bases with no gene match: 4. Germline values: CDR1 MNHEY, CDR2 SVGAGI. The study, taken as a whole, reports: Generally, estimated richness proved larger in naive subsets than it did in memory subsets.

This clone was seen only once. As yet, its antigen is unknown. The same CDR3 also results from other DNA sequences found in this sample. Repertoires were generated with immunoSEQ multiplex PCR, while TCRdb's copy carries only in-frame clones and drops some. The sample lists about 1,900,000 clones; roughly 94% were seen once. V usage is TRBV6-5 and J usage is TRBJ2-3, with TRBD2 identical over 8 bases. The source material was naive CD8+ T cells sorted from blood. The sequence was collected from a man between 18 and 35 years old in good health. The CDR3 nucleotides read TGTGCCAGCAGTTACCTAGCGGGCGGGACAGATACGCAGTATTTT. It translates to CASSYLAGGTDTQYF.